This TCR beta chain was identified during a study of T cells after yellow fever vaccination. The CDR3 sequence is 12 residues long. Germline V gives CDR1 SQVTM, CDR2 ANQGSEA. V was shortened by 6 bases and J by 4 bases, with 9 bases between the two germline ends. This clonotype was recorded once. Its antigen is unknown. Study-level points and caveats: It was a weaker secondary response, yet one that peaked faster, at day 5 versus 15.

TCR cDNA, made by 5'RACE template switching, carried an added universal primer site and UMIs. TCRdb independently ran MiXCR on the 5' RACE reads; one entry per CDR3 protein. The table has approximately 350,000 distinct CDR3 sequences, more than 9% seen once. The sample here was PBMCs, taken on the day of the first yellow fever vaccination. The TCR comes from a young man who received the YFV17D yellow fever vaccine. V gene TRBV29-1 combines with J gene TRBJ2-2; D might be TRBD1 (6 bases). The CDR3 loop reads CSVLGGTGELFF. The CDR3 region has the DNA TGCAGCGTCTTAGGGGGCACCGGGGAGCTGTTTTTT.